One sample yielded the 23 T cell receptor beta chains listed below, sequenced in a study of cytomegalovirus exposure and HLA in healthy donors. Primers included in the PCR were 60 Vbeta and 13 Jbeta primers. This table comes from immunoSEQ multiplex PCR, and its TCRdb copy is limited to in-frame clones, with some not included. The table lists 120,000 to 150,000 clones, around 65% of them singletons. Specimen: PBMCs. These receptors were obtained from a woman in her sixties in good health and CMV-seronegative.

The chain couples TRBV5-4 to TRBJ2-5, with D uncertain. The ends were cut back, 1 base at V and 2 bases at J, with 9 bases in the middle. The CDR3 spans 14 residues. Germline CDR1 and CDR2: SGHNT and YYREEE (reference sequence). The CDR3 sequence is CASSLSARQETQYF. Here the CDR3 DNA reads TGTGCCAGCAGCTTGTCGGCCAGGCAAGAGACCCAGTACTTC. Complete variable domain (other parts from reference TRBV5-4 and TRBJ2-5): ETGVTQSPTHLIKTRGQQVTLRCSSQSGHNTVSWYQQALGQGPQFIFQYYREEENGRGNFPPRFSGLQFPNYSSELNVNALELDDSALYLCASSLSARQETQYFGPGTRLLVL.

The rearrangement joins TRBV5-1 to TRBJ2-7, with 9 positions matching TRBD1. The CDR3 sequence is 16 residues long. V shed 0 bases and J 2 bases; nucleotides not matched to a gene: 6. Germline V gives CDR1 SGHRS, CDR2 YFSETQ. CDR3 coding DNA: TGCGCCAGCAGCTTGGCCTCCGGGACAGGGCCCTACGAGCAGTACTTC. Translated, it gives CASSLASGTGPYEQYF.

The chain employs TRBV6-6 and TRBJ2-7, with D possibly TRBD2 on 5 matching bases. The CDR3 is made up of 11 amino acids. V was trimmed by 4 bases and J by 7 bases, leaving 8 bases between them. Germline lookup yields CDR1 MNHNY and CDR2 SVGAGI (reference sequence). The CDR3 protein is CASSSTREQYF. For the CDR3, the DNA is TGTGCCAGCAGTTCTACTAGGGAGCAGTACTTC.

The rearrangement uses TRBV19 and TRBJ1-2, with D possibly matching TRBD1 (5 bases). CDR3 length: 12 amino acids. V lost 10 bases, J lost 1 base, and 10 bases lay in between. The germline CDR1 and CDR2 sequences are LNHDA and SQIVND (reference sequence). The CDR3 DNA reads TGTGCCACCAAGACAGTTAACTATGGCTACACCTTC. Translating gives CATKTVNYGYTF.

The rearrangement links TRBV5-1 to TRBJ2-5, with 10 bases fitting TRBD2. This CDR3 contains 17 residues. J lost 4 bases, V lost 0 bases, and 9 bases had no gene match. Germline V gene sequence: CDR1 SGHRS, CDR2 YFSETQ. CDR3 coding DNA: TGCGCCAGCAGCTTGGCCGGTCATAGCGGGGGGTCAGAGACCCAGTACTTC. Its protein is CASSLAGHSGGSETQYF.

This chain connects TRBV19 to TRBJ1-2, with D maybe TRBD1 (6 bases). The CDR3 is made up of 15 amino acids. Trimming cost V 6 bases and J 4 bases, with 18 bases left between them. Germline CDR1 reads LNHDA; CDR2 reads SQIVND (reference sequence). CDR3 in amino acids: CASSSSGRGGYGYTF. The CDR3 coding sequence is TGTGCCAGTAGCTCATCAGGCCGAGGGGGCTATGGCTACACCTTC.

The chain employs TRBV7-9 and TRBJ1-1; TRBD1 matches 7 bases. Germline lookup yields CDR1 SEHNR and CDR2 FQNEAQ (reference sequence). CDR3 size: 17 residues. Trimming cost V 5 bases and J 1 base; bases outside gene matches: 13. This chain's CDR3 is CASSRRQGGPQNTEAFF. CDR3 nucleotides: TGTGCCAGCAGCCGGAGGCAGGGGGGCCCCCAGAACACTGAAGCTTTCTTT.

V usage is TRBV7-6 and J usage is TRBJ1-1; maybe TRBD1 (5 bases). Trimming stripped 0 bases from V and 3 bases from J, with 11 bases between. Germline V gene data show CDR1 as SGHVS and CDR2 as FNYEAQ. The CDR3 covers 15 residues. The CDR3 DNA is TGTGCCAGCAGCTTAGCGGGCAGGGCCGACACTGAAGCTTTCTTT. This translates into CASSLAGRADTEAFF. Filled out from reference TRBV7-6 and TRBJ1-1, the complete variable domain reads GAGVSQSPRYKVTKRGQDVALRCDPISGHVSLYWYRQALGQGPEFLTYFNYEAQQDKSGLPNDRFSAERPEGSISTLTIQRTEQRDSAMYRCASSLAGRADTEAFFGQGTRLTVV.

As to this clone: At one end the junction does not follow the germline gene, possibly because of a read error. The gene calls are TRBV7-7 and TRBJ2-4; possibly TRBD2 for D (5 bases). Germline V gene sequence: CDR1 SSHAT, CDR2 FNYEAQ (reference sequence). This CDR3 spans 13 amino acids. This CDR3 is CASSLEPGNIQYF. As DNA, the CDR3 is TGTGCTAGCAGCTTAGAACCGGGGAACATTCAGTACTTC.

The chain joins TRBV28 to TRBJ2-3; TRBD2 aligns across 11 bases. V shed 5 bases and J 1 base; nucleotides not matched to a gene: 2. This CDR3 contains 15 residues. The germline V gene has CDR1 MDHEN and CDR2 SYDVKM. The CDR3 region is CASSHSGRGTDTQYF. DNA of the CDR3: TGTGCCAGCAGTCATAGCGGGAGGGGCACAGATACGCAGTATTTT.

J is TRBJ1-1 and V is TRBV7-2; D is unclear. Trimming pared 4 bases from V and 4 bases from J, leaving 10 bases between. CDR1 SGHTA and CDR2 FQGNSA come from the germline V gene. The length of the CDR3 is 13 residues. The CDR3: CASSSNGRTEAFF. The DNA of the CDR3 is TGTGCCAGCAGCTCTAATGGTCGCACTGAAGCTTTCTTT. Drawing the rest from reference TRBV7-2 and TRBJ1-1, the complete variable domain is GAGVSQSPSNKVTEKGKDVELRCDPISGHTALYWYRQSLGQGLEFLIYFQGNSAPDKSGLPSDRFSAERTGGSVSTLTIQRTQQEDSAVYLCASSSNGRTEAFFGQGTRLTVV.

The J gene is TRBJ1-4, the V gene TRBV7-2; D possibly corresponds to TRBD1 (5 bases). Trimming shortened V by 1 base and J by 3 bases, and 9 bases separated the two germline ends. This CDR3 is built from 15 residues. Germline CDR1 reads SGHTA; CDR2 reads FQGNSA. CDR3 residues: CASSLVTRANEKLFF. As DNA, the CDR3 is TGTGCCAGCAGCTTAGTCACCAGGGCTAATGAAAAACTGTTTTTT.

This clone was seen more than once but under ten times. The V and J genes are TRBV7-3 and TRBJ2-5; D is unresolved. V shed 5 bases and J shed 4 bases, with 11 bases lying between them. This CDR3 contains 13 residues. Germline values: CDR1 SGHTA, CDR2 FQGTGA. The DNA of the CDR3 is TGTGCCAGCAGCCGGAGAAACGGAGAGACCCAGTACTTC. It encodes CASSRRNGETQYF.

The sample holds one count of this clone. The sample has other DNA sequences that encode this CDR3 too. V gene TRBV7-8 combines with J gene TRBJ2-2; D may be TRBD1 (6 bases). V was pared by 5 bases and J by 0 bases, with 13 bases between. Germline loops: CDR1 SGHVS, CDR2 FQNEAQ. This CDR3 contains 16 residues. CDR3 sequence (DNA): TGTGCCAGCAGCGCCTACAGGGTTGCGAACACCGGGGAGCTGTTTTTT. It encodes CASSAYRVANTGELFF.

This chain connects TRBV27 to TRBJ2-2; D is possibly TRBD1 (5 bases). CDR1 and CDR2 (germline): MNHEY, SMNVEV (reference sequence). The germline V and J ends were trimmed by 2 bases and 4 bases, with 23 bases remaining between them. CDR3 length equals 19 residues. CDR3 nucleotides: TGTGCCAGCAGTTTAATGAGTCAGGGCAGGGCCCCTGGCACCGGGGAGCTGTTTTTT. This codes for CASSLMSQGRAPGTGELFF.

The rearrangement joins TRBV15 to TRBJ2-1, with 10 bases aligning to TRBD2. CDR3 size: 16 residues. Germline V gives CDR1 LNHNV, CDR2 YYDKDF (reference sequence). V was pared by 5 bases and J by 4 bases, with 8 bases of the junction left unmatched. CDR3 protein: CATSVGASGSYNEQFF. The CDR3 coding sequence is TGTGCCACCAGCGTCGGTGCTAGCGGGAGTTACAATGAGCAGTTCTTC.

The chain couples TRBV7-2 to TRBJ2-5, with 10 nucleotides matching TRBD1. V trimming: 5 bases; J trimming: 4 bases; junction bases outside the gene matches: 7. This CDR3 is 15 amino acids long. Germline CDR1 and CDR2: SGHTA and FQGNSA. The CDR3 region is CASSRQGASGETQYF. The CDR3 region has the DNA TGTGCCAGCAGCCGACAGGGGGCATCTGGAGAGACCCAGTACTTC.

This chain links TRBV2 with TRBJ1-2; D unresolved. V was clipped by 2 bases and J by 8 bases, with 9 bases between them. Germline V gene data show CDR1 as SNHLY and CDR2 as FYNNEI. The CDR3 contains 12 residues. The CDR3 DNA follows: TGTGCCAGCAGTGAATCAGAGACAGGCTACACCTTC. It yields the protein CASSESETGYTF. The full variable domain, completed using reference TRBV2 and TRBJ1-2, is EPEVTQTPSHQVTQMGQEVILRCVPISNHLYFYWYRQILGQKVEFLVSFYNNEISEKSEIFDDQFSVERPDGSNFTLKIRSTKLEDSAMYFCASSESETGYTFGSGTRLTVV.

The chain combines TRBV6-6 with TRBJ2-3; D is possibly TRBD1 (5 bases). There are 14 residues in the CDR3. The germline CDR1 and CDR2 sequences are MNHNY and SVGAGI (reference sequence). The V and J ends lost 6 bases and 2 bases respectively, with 12 bases between them. The DNA of the CDR3 is TGTGCCAGCAGCCTAAAGGACACCACAGATACGCAGTATTTT. This gives the protein CASSLKDTTDTQYF.

J is TRBJ1-5 and V is TRBV6-5; D might be TRBD1 (5 bases). The length of the CDR3 is 15 residues. Trimming removed 2 bases from V and 0 bases from J, with 8 bases in between. Germline V gene lookup returns CDR1 MNHEY and CDR2 SVGAGI. The CDR3 loop reads CASSYGANSNQPQHF. The CDR3, as DNA: TGTGCCAGCAGTTACGGGGCAAATAGCAATCAGCCCCAGCATTTT.

V usage is TRBV7-9 and J usage is TRBJ2-5; perhaps TRBD1 as D (6 bases). The CDR3 covers 15 residues. CDR1 and CDR2 from the germline V gene are SEHNR and FQNEAQ (reference sequence). Trimming shortened V by 0 bases and J by 5 bases, and 13 bases separated the two germline ends. CDR3 region: CASSLATGTRETQYF. In nucleotides, the CDR3 is TGTGCCAGCAGCTTAGCAACAGGGACGAGGGAGACCCAGTACTTC.

The rearrangement joins TRBV6-1 to TRBJ1-2; possible D gene TRBD1, 6 bases. This CDR3 region has 13 residues. Trimming stripped 8 bases from V and 4 bases from J, with 14 bases between. CDR1 and CDR2 from the germline V gene are MNHNS and SASEGT. CDR3 region: CASRREGVYGYTF. CDR3 coding DNA: TGTGCCAGCCGACGCGAGGGGGTCTATGGCTACACCTTC.

The chain uses TRBV6-6 and TRBJ2-5; D is possibly TRBD2 (6 bases). The germline V gene has CDR1 MNHNY and CDR2 SVGAGI (reference sequence). V was shortened by 7 bases and J by 4 bases, with 10 bases between the two germline ends. The CDR3 extends over 12 amino acids. The CDR3 protein is CASTLGGETQYF. The CDR3 DNA reads as TGTGCCAGCACTCTGGGGGGAGAGACCCAGTACTTC.